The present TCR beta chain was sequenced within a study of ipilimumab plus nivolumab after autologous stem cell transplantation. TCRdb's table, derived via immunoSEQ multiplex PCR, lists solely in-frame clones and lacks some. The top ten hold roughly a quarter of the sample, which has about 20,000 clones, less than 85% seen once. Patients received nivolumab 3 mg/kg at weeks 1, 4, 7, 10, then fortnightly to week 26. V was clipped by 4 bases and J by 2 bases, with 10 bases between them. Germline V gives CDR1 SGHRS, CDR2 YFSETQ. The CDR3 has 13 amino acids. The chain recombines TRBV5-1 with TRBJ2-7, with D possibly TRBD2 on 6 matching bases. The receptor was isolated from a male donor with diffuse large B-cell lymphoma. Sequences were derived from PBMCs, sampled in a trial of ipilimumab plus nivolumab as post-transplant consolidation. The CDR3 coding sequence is TGCGCCAGCAGCCTGGGGGAGGCCTACGAGCAGTACTTC. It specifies CASSLGEAYEQYF.